This T cell receptor (beta chain) appears in the sequencing data of a study of monozygotic twins with inflammatory bowel disease. The study's findings and limits: Background noise in patient repertoires may stem from differing immunosuppressive treatments. The inverse Simpson measure of TCRbeta diversity was lower in IBD patients than in healthy co-twins. Results did not support any single strong IBD-associated signal or clonotype.

TCRdb processed the 5' RACE reads again and assigns one entry to each CDR3 protein, with no DNA. In total, the table holds 350,000 to 550,000 distinct CDR3 sequences. The length of the CDR3 is 14 residues. Per germline, CDR1 LGHNA and CDR2 YSLEER. Note on this clonotype: Antigen: not known.

The receptor was derived from a human donor with ulcerative colitis or Crohn's disease, or a healthy co-twin of an affected twin (not recorded which). Sequenced: blood. The rearrangement uses TRBV4-3 and TRBJ1-2; TCRdb selects TRBD1, and the lack of DNA leaves this call unchecked. CDR3 protein: CASSPQRQFYGYTF.